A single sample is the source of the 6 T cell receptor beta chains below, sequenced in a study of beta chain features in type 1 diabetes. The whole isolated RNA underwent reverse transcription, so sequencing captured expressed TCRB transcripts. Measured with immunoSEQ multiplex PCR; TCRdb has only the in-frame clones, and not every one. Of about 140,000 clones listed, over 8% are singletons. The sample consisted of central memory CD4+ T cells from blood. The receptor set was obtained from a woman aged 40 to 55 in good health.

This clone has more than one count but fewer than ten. CDR3 protein: CASRTGHSNQPQHF. The CDR3, as DNA: TGTGCCAGTCGTACAGGGCATAGCAATCAGCCCCAGCATTTT. The V gene is TRBV2, the J gene TRBJ1-5; a possible D gene is TRBD1 (6 bases). The CDR3 length is 14 residues. The V gene's germline CDR1 is SNHLY and CDR2 FYNNEI. Trimming removed 9 bases at V and 0 bases at J, with 12 bases between.

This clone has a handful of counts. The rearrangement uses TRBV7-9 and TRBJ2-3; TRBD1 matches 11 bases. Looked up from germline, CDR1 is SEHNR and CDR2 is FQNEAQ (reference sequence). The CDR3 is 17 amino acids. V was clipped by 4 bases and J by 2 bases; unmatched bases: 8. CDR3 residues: CASSSTGTGGNTDTQYF. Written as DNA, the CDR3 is TGTGCCAGCAGCTCAACCGGGACAGGGGGGAACACAGATACGCAGTATTTT.

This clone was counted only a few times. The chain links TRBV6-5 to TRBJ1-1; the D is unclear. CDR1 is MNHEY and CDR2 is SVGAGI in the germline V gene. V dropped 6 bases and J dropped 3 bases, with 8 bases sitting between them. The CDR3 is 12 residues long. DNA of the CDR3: TGTGCCAGCAGGGAGCTCTACACTGAAGCTTTCTTT. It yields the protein CASRELYTEAFF.

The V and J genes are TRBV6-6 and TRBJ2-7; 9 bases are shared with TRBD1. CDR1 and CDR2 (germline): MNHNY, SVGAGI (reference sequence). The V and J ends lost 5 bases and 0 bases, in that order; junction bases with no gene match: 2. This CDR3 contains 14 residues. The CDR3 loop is CASSAGQGSYEQYF. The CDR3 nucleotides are TGTGCCAGCAGTGCGGGACAGGGCTCCTACGAGCAGTACTTC.

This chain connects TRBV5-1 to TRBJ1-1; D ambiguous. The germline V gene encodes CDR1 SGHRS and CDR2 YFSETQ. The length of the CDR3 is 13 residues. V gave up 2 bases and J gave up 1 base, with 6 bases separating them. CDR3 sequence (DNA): TGCGCCAGCAGCTTACAGTCGAACACTGAAGCTTTCTTT. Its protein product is CASSLQSNTEAFF.

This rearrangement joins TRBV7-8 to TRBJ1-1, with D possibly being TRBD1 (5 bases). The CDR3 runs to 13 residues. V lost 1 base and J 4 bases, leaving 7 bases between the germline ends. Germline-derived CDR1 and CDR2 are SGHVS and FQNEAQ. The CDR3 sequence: CASSLVRGTEAFF. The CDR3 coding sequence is TGTGCCAGCAGCTTAGTAAGGGGCACTGAAGCTTTCTTT.